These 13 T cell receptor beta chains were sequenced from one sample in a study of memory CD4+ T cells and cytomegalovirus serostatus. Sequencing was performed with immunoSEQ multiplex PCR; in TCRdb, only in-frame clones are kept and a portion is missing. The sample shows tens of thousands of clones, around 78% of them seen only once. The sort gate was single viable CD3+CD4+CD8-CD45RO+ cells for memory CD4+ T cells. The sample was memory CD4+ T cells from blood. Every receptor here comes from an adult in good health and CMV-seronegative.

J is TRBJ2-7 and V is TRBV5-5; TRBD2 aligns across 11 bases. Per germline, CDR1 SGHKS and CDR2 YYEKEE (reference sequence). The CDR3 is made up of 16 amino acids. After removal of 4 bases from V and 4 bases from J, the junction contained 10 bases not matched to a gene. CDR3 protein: CASSPLAGGPIYEQYF. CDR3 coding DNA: TGTGCCAGCAGCCCCTTAGCGGGAGGGCCGATTTACGAGCAGTACTTC. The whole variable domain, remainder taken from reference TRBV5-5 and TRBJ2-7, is DAGVTQSPTHLIKTRGQQVTLRCSPISGHKSVSWYQQVLGQGPQFIFQYYEKEERGRGNFPDRFSARQFPNYSSELNVNALLLGDSALYLCASSPLAGGPIYEQYFGPGTRLTVT.

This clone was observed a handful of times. CDR3 protein: CASSPKGTRTGELFF. The CDR3 DNA sequence: TGTGCCAGCTCACCAAAAGGGACTCGGACCGGGGAGCTGTTTTTT. The J gene is TRBJ2-2, the V gene TRBV18; perhaps TRBD2 as D (6 bases). This CDR3 has 15 residues. Germline-derived CDR1 and CDR2 are KGHSH and LQKENI. Trimming took off 2 bases at V and 5 bases at J, with 12 bases between the two ends.

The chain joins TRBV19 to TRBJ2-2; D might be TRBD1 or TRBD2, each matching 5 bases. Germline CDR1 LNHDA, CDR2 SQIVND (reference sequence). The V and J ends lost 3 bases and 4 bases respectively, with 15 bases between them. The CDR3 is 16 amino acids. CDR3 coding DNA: TGTGCCAGTAGTATGGGTACGGGACCCCTCACCGGGGAGCTGTTTTTT. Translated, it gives CASSMGTGPLTGELFF.

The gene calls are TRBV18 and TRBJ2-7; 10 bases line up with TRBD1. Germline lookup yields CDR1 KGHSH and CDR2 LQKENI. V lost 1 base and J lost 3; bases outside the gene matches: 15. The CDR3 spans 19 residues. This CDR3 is CASSPQGTTGQGVFYEQYF. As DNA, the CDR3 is TGTGCCAGCTCACCACAAGGAACAACCGGACAGGGGGTCTTCTACGAGCAGTACTTC.

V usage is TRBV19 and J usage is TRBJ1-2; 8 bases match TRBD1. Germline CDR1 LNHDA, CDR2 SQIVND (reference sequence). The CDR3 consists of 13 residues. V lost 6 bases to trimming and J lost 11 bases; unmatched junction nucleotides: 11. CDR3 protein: CASSRGQGPIYTF. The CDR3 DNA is TGTGCCAGTAGCCGCGGACAGGGTCCGATATACACCTTC. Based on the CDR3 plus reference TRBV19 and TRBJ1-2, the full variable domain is DGGITQSPKYLFRKEGQNVTLSCEQNLNHDAMYWYRQDPGQGLRLIYYSQIVNDFQKGDIAEGYSVSREKKESFPLTVTSAQKNPTAFYLCASSRGQGPIYTFGSGTRLTVV.

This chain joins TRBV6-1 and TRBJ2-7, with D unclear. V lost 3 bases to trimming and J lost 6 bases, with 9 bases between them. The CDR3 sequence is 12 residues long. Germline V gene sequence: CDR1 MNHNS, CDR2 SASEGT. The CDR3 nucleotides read TGTGCCAGCAGTGAGAGGATGGTCGAGCAGTACTTC. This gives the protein CASSERMVEQYF.

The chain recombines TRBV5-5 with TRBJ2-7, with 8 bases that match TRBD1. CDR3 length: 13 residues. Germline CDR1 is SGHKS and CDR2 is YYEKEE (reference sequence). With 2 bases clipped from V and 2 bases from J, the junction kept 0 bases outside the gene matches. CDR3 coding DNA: TGTGCCAGCAGCTTACAGGGGGCCTACGAGCAGTACTTC. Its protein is CASSLQGAYEQYF.

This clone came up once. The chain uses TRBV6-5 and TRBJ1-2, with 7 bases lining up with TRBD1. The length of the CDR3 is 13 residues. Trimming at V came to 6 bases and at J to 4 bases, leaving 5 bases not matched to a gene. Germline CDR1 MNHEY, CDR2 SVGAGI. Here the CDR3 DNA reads TGTGCCAGCAGCGGGGACAGAACCTATGGCTACACCTTC. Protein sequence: CASSGDRTYGYTF.

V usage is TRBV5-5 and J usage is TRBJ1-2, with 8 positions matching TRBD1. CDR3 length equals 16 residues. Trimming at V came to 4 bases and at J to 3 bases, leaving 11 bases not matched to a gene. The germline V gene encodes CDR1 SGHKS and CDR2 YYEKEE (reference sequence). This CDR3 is CASSPSDREVDYGYTF. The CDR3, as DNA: TGTGCCAGCAGCCCGTCGGACAGGGAGGTCGACTATGGCTACACCTTC.

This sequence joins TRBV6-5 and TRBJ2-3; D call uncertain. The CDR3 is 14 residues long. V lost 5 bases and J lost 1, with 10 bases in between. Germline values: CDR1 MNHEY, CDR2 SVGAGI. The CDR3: CASSPSLGTDTQYF. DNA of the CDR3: TGTGCCAGCAGTCCCTCCCTAGGCACAGATACGCAGTATTTT.

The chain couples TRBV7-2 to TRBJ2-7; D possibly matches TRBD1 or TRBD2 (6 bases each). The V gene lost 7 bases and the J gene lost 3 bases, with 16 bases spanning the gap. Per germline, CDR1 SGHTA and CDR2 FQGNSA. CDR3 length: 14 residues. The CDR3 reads CASIQQGGDYEQYF. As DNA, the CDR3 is TGTGCCAGCATTCAACAGGGAGGCGACTACGAGCAGTACTTC.

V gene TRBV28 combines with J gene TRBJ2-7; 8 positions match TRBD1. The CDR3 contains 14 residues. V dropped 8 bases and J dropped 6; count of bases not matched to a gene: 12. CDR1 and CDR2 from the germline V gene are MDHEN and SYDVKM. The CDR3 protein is CASVTGTGRSEQYF. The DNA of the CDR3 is TGTGCCAGCGTTACGGGGACAGGTAGGTCCGAGCAGTACTTC. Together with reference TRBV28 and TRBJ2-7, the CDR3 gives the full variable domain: DVKVTQSSRYLVKRTGEKVFLECVQDMDHENMFWYRQDPGLGLRLIYFSYDVKMKEKGDIPEGYSVSREKKERFSLILESASTNQTSMYLCASVTGTGRSEQYFGPGTRLTVT.

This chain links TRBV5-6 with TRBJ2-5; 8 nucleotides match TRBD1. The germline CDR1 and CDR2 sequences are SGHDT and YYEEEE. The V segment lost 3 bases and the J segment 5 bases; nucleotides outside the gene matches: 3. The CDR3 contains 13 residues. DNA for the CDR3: TGTGCCAGCAGCTCCACAGGGGGGGAGACCCAGTACTTC. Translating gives CASSSTGGETQYF.